This T cell receptor beta chain appears in the sequencing data of a study of OX40 agonist ivuxolimab in advanced cancers. Whole-study context: Across the patients, intravenous ivuxolimab was delivered every 2 weeks at 0.01 to 10 mg/kg. Patients enrolled in dose escalation were diagnosed with hepatocellular carcinoma, melanoma, renal cell or head and neck cancer. General study points: CD4+ T cells averaged fewer expanded clones than CD8+ T cells.

Blood was sampled at baseline, cycle 4 day 1, and cycle 7 day 1. Measured with immunoSEQ multiplex PCR; TCRdb has only the in-frame clones, and not every one. The table has more than 65,000 clones, about four fifths seen once. The germline CDR1 and CDR2 sequences are SGHAT and FQNNGV. There are 16 residues in the CDR3. The V and J ends lost 0 bases and 1 base respectively, with 10 bases between them. About this clone itself: Its antigen remains unidentified.

The J gene is TRBJ1-3, the V gene TRBV11-2; D is possibly TRBD1 (6 bases). The sequence derives from an adult with an advanced solid tumor such as melanoma, head and neck, liver or kidney cancer. The specimen comprised CD4+ or CD8+ T cells sorted from blood, sampled in a trial of the OX40 agonist ivuxolimab. In nucleotides, the CDR3 is TGTGCCAGCAGCTTAGAGCGGGGGCTATCTGGAAACACCATATATTTT. This translates into CASSLERGLSGNTIYF.